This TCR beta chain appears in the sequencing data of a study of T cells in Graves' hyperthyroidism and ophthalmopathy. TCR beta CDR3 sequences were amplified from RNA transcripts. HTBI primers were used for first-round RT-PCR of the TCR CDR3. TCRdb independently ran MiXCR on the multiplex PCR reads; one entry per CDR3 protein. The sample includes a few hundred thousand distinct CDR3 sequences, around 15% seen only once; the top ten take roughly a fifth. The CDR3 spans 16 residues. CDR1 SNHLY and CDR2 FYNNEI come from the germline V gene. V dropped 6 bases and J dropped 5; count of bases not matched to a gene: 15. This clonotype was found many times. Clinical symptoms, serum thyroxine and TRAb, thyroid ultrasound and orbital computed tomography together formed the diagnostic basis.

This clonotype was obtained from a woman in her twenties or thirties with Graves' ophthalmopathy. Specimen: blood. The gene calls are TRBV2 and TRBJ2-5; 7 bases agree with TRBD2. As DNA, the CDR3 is TGTGCCAGCAGCGACAACGGGGGGATAGGAGGGGAGACCCAGTACTTC. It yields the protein CASSDNGGIGGETQYF.